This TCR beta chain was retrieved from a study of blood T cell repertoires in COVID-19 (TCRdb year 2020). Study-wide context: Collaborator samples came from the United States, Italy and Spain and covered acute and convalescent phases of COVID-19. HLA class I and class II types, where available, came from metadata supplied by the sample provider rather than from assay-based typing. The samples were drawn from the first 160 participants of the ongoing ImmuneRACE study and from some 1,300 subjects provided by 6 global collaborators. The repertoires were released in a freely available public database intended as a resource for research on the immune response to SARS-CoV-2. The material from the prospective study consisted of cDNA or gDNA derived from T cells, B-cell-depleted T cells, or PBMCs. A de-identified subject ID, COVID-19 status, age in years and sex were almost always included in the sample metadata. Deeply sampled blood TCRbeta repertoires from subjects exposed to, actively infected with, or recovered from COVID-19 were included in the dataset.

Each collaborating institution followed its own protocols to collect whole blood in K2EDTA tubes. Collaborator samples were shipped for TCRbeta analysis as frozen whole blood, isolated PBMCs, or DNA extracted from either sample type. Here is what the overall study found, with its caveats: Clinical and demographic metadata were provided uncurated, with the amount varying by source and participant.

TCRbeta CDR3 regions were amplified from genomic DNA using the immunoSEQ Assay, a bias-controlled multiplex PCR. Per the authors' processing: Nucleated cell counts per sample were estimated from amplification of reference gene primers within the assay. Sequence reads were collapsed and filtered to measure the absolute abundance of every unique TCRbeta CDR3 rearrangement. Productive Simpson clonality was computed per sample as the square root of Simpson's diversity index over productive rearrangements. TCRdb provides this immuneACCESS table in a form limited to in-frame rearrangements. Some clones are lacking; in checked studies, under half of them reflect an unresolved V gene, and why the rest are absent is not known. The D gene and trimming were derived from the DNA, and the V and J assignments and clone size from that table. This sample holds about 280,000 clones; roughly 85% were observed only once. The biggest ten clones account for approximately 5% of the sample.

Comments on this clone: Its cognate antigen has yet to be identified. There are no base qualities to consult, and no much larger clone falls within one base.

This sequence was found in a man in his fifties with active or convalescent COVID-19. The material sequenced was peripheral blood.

The base sequence is TGTGCCAGCAGCCTGGGGACTACAATCAACTCCTACAATGAGCAGTTCTTC. Its amino acids are CASSLGTTINSYNEQFF. The rearrangement joined TRBV11-2 to TRBJ2-1, with 7 bases in between that match TRBD2. Including cysteine and phenylalanine, the CDR3 has 17 amino acids. Only the CDR3 portion is preserved as DNA: 51 bases, with reading frame beginning at the first base. From V the trimming removes 5 bases and from J it removes 0 bases, while the gene matches leave 10 bases of the junction unaccounted for. From a lookup of the germline V gene, CDR1 and CDR2 are SGHAT and FQNNGV.